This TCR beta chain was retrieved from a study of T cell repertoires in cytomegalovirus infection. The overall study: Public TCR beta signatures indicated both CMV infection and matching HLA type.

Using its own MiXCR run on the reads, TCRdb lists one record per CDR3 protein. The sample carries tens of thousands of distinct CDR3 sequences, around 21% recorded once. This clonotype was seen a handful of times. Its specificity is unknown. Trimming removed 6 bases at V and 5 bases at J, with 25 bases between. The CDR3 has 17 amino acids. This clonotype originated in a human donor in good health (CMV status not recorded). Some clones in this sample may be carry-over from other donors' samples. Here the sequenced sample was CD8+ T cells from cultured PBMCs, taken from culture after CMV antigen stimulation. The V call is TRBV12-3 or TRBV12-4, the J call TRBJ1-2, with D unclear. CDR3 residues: CASSPLGTYGRGYGYTF. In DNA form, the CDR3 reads TGTGCCAGCAGCCCCTTGGGTACATACGGGCGAGGGTATGGCTACACCTTC.